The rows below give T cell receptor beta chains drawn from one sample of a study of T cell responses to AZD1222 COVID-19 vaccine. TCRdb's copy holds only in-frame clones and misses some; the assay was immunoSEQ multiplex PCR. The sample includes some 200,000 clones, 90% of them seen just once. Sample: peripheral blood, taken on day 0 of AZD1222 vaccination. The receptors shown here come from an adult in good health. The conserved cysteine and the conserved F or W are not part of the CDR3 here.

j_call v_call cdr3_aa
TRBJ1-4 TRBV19 ASNRERSSEKLF
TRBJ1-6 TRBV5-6 ASSLVRGSDSPLH
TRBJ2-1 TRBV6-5 ASSYSASVLGF
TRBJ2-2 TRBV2 ASSEFVGSLTGELF
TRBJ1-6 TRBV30 AWKVPGISPLH
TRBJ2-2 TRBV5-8 ASSFFSPELF
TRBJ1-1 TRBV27 ASSPLGVLTEAF
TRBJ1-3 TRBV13 ASRSMSGRSGNTIY
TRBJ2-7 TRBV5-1 ASSLVGSRDEQY
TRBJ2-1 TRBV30 AWEFRTGPYNEQF
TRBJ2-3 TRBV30 AWSVIGGRTDTQY
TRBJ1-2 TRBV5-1 ASSLESAGIYGYT
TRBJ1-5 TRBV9 ASSVGQRDQPQH
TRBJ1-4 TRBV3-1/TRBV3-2 ASSPRRDEKLF
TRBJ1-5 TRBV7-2 ASSLWLPGGTGNQPQH
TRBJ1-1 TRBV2 ASSDSTNTEAF
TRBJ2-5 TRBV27 ASSLKKAARQETQY